The next 8 T cell receptor beta chains were all read from a single sample in a study of blood T cells in healthy people across ages (dated by TCRdb to the mid-2010s). The library was prepared using 5' RACE. Sequencer: Illumina HiSeq 2500. A second PCR of about 6 to 11 cycles was performed with a sample-barcoded 5' primer and a J-beta primer mix. Through fastp at Q25 and MiXCR, TCRdb rebuilt clones from the public reads, retaining in-frame beta chains. Each record represents a unique CDR3 protein, reported with the most common genes and DNA among its rows. The sample table shows around 1,600,000 distinct CDR3 sequences, and approximately 43% are seen once. Jointly, the top ten make up about 4.1% of the sample. Material for sequencing was blood. These receptors were collected from a young woman in good health.

This clonotype was detected a few times. The J gene is TRBJ1-1, the V gene TRBV29-1, with D uncertain. Trimming took 7 bases from V and 6 from J, leaving 21 bases between them. This CDR3 has 14 amino acids. CDR1 is SQVTM, CDR2 ANQGSEA, per germline. The CDR3 nucleotides read TGCAGCGCCTTGAAGGCCGGGTGGGCGTCTGAAGCTTTCTTT. Translation gives CSALKAGWASEAFF. The full variable domain, rest sourced from reference TRBV29-1 and TRBJ1-1, is SAVISQKPSRDICQRGTSLTIQCQVDSQVTMMFWYRQQPGQSLTLIATANQGSEATYESGFVIDKFPISRPNLTFSTLTVSNMSPEDSSIYLCSALKAGWASEAFFGQGTRLTVV.

This clonotype was seen once. The chain uses TRBV20-1 and TRBJ2-1; perhaps D is TRBD1 or TRBD2 (5 bases each). Per germline, CDR1 DFQATT and CDR2 SNEGSKA (reference sequence). There are 15 residues in the CDR3. The V and J ends lost 4 bases and 4 bases respectively, with 17 bases between them. In nucleotides, the CDR3 is TGCAGTGCTACAACCCACGGGACGGCATACAATGAGCAGTTCTTC. It codes for CSATTHGTAYNEQFF.

V and J are TRBV7-2 and TRBJ2-1; D may be TRBD2 (6 bases). Germline CDR1 reads SGHTA; CDR2 reads FQGNSA. Trimming cost V 5 bases and J 0 bases, with 17 bases left between them. This CDR3 is built from 17 residues. The CDR3 loop reads CASSPRDSLSSYNEQFF. The CDR3 coding sequence is TGTGCCAGCAGCCCCCGGGACTCTTTAAGCTCCTACAATGAGCAGTTCTTC.

The DNA of the CDR3 is TGTGCCAGCAGTTGGGCCACGTCCCGGAGCAACAATGAGCAGTTCTTC. Protein sequence: CASSWATSRSNNEQFF. The chain links TRBV28 to TRBJ2-1; the D is unclear. CDR3 length: 16 amino acids. The germline CDR1 and CDR2 sequences are MDHEN and SYDVKM. V lost 4 bases and J lost 5, with 18 bases in between.

The CDR3 spells CASSQDRARDTQYF. The CDR3 DNA follows: TGCGCCAGCAGCCAAGATCGGGCGAGGGATACGCAGTATTTT. The chain combines TRBV4-3 with TRBJ2-3; D remains ambiguous. Per germline, CDR1 LGHNA and CDR2 YSLEER. The CDR3 consists of 14 residues. The V gene lost 0 bases and the J gene lost 6 bases, with 10 bases spanning the gap.

The V and J genes are TRBV29-1 and TRBJ2-1; 7 bases map to TRBD2. Per germline, CDR1 SQVTM and CDR2 ANQGSEA. This CDR3 comprises 14 residues. Germline trimming cut 6 bases from V and 4 bases from J; bases unmatched to any gene: 9. CDR3 nucleotides: TGCAGCGTATCAGGTGGGGGGGTTTACAATGAGCAGTTCTTC. Encoded protein: CSVSGGGVYNEQFF.

This clonotype has just a few counts. The J gene is TRBJ2-1, the V gene TRBV20-1; D may correspond to TRBD1 or TRBD2 (5 bases each). This CDR3 is 14 amino acids long. Per the germline V gene, CDR1 is DFQATT and CDR2 is SNEGSKA (reference sequence). V lost 6 bases and J 9 bases, leaving 21 bases between the germline ends. CDR3 in DNA: TGCAGTGCCAAGCGGCAGAGGGGAGCTCCTGAGCAGTTCTTC. Translating gives CSAKRQRGAPEQFF.

The V gene is TRBV19, the J gene TRBJ2-7; D ambiguous. The CDR3 length is 12 residues. Germline V gives CDR1 LNHDA, CDR2 SQIVND (reference sequence). V was trimmed by 7 bases and J by 4 bases, leaving 11 bases between them. In DNA form, the CDR3 reads TGTGCCAGTACGGACCAATCTTACGAGCAGTACTTC. Its translation is CASTDQSYEQYF.